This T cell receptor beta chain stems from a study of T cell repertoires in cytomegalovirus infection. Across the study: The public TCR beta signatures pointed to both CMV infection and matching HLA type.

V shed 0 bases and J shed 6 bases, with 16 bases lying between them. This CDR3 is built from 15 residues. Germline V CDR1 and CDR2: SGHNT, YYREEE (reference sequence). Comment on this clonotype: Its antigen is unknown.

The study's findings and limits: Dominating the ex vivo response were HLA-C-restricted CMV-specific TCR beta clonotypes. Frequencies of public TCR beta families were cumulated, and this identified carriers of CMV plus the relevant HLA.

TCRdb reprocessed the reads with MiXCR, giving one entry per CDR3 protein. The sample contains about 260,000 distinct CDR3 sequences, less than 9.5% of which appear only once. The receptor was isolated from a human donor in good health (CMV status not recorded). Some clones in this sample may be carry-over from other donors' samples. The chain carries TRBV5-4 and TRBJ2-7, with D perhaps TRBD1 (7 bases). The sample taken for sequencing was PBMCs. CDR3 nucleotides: TGTGCCAGCAGCTTGGGGACAGGACGGGAGTCCGAGCAGTACTTC. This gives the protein CASSLGTGRESEQYF.